Below, 9 T cell receptor beta chains from the same sample are listed, as sequenced in a study of T cell responses to AZD1222 COVID-19 vaccine. This table comes from immunoSEQ multiplex PCR, and its TCRdb copy is limited to in-frame clones, with some not included. Among about 110,000 clones listed, nearly 90% were seen once. The input for sequencing was peripheral blood, taken on day 0 of AZD1222 vaccination. The receptors shown here come from an adult in good health.

The rearrangement uses TRBV6-1 and TRBJ1-1, with D unclear. CDR3 size: 14 residues. The germline CDR1 and CDR2 sequences are MNHNS and SASEGT. The V and J ends lost 1 base and 4 bases respectively, with 10 bases between them. The CDR3 DNA sequence: TGTGCCAGCAGTGAAGTCGTGAGGGTCACTGAAGCTTTCTTT. This sequence encodes CASSEVVRVTEAFF.

This chain joins TRBV2 and TRBJ1-3, with TRBD1 as a possible D gene (6 bases). CDR1 and CDR2 (germline): SNHLY, FYNNEI. The CDR3 runs to 13 residues. With 6 bases removed from V and 3 bases from J, the gap between germline ends came to 9 bases. In nucleotides, the CDR3 is TGTGCCAGCAGGCGGGGGCTTGGAAACACCATATATTTT. Amino acids: CASRRGLGNTIYF.

The chain joins TRBV7-8 to TRBJ1-5; no firm D call. The V gene's germline CDR1 is SGHVS and CDR2 FQNEAQ. This CDR3 comprises 13 residues. V was pared by 5 bases and J by 9 bases, with 14 bases between. CDR3: CASSLRDKSPQHF. DNA of the CDR3: TGTGCCAGCAGCCTCCGTGATAAGTCGCCCCAGCATTTT. Supplemented by reference TRBV7-8 and TRBJ1-5, the full variable domain reads GAGVSQSPRYKVAKRGQDVALRCDPISGHVSLFWYQQALGQGPEFLTYFQNEAQLDKSGLPSDRFFAERPEGSVSTLKIQRTQQEDSAVYLCASSLRDKSPQHFGDGTRLSIL.

V is TRBV30 and J is TRBJ2-4; D gene unclear. The CDR3 runs to 15 residues. Looked up from germline, CDR1 is GTSNPN and CDR2 is SVGIG (reference sequence). Trimming stripped 5 bases from V and 3 bases from J, with 17 bases between. As DNA, the CDR3 is TGTGCCTGGCAACAACCAAGAGTAGGCAAAAACATTCAGTACTTC. It yields the protein CAWQQPRVGKNIQYF.

This chain links TRBV30 with TRBJ2-2, with TRBD1 identical over 8 bases. Germline V gene sequence: CDR1 GTSNPN, CDR2 SVGIG (reference sequence). The CDR3 is 14 amino acids. J lost 6 bases, V lost 1 base, and 4 bases had no gene match. The CDR3: CAWSATGEAGELFF. The CDR3 DNA follows: TGTGCCTGGAGTGCGACAGGGGAGGCCGGGGAGCTGTTTTTT.

This chain joins TRBV6-4 and TRBJ2-6, with D perhaps TRBD1 or TRBD2 (5 bases each). V was cut by 3 bases and J by 4 bases, with 16 bases left in between. CDR3 length: 17 amino acids. Germline V lookup: CDR1 MRHNA, CDR2 SNTAGT. The DNA for the CDR3 is TGTGCCAGCAGTGAGGGGACCGTAGTGTCGGGGGCCAACGTCCTGACTTTC. This encodes CASSEGTVVSGANVLTF.

V gene TRBV9 combines with J gene TRBJ1-1, with D unclear. Trimming stripped 0 bases from V and 1 base from J, with 10 bases between. This CDR3 region has 15 residues. Per the germline V gene, CDR1 is SGDLS and CDR2 is YYNGEE. CDR3 DNA: TGTGCCAGCAGCGTAGCTCCAGGTTCGAACACTGAAGCTTTCTTT. Its translation: CASSVAPGSNTEAFF. Variable domain in full (rest from reference TRBV9 and TRBJ1-1): DSGVTQTPKHLITATGQRVTLRCSPRSGDLSVYWYQQSLDQGLQFLIQYYNGEERAKGNILERFSAQQFPDLHSELNLSSLELGDSALYFCASSVAPGSNTEAFFGQGTRLTVV.

The V and J genes are TRBV10-3 and TRBJ2-1; 13 bases fit TRBD2. Germline lookup yields CDR1 ENHRY and CDR2 SYGVKD. Trimming removed 3 bases from V and 10 bases from J; junction bases left unmatched: 6. The CDR3 covers 15 residues. CDR3 sequence: CAISDTSGGAREQFF. CDR3 in DNA: TGTGCCATCAGTGACACTAGCGGGGGGGCCAGGGAGCAGTTCTTC.

The V gene is TRBV6-5, the J gene TRBJ1-2; weak D call: TRBD1 (5 bases). The CDR3 covers 15 residues. Trimming shortened V by 0 bases and J by 4 bases, and 12 bases separated the two germline ends. Germline assignment: CDR1 MNHEY and CDR2 SVGAGI. The CDR3 loop reads CASSYSFQGGYGYTF. CDR3 in DNA: TGTGCCAGCAGTTACTCGTTCCAGGGTGGCTATGGCTACACCTTC.